This is a list of T cell receptor beta chains from one sample in a study of blood T cell repertoires in COVID-19. Profiling relied on immunoSEQ multiplex PCR, and the TCRdb table lists in-frame clones only, not all of them. Found here are hundreds of thousands of clones, over 75% of them singletons; the top ten hold 3.5% to 5%. Input material: peripheral blood. The receptors were gathered from a man aged 50 or older with acute or convalescent COVID-19. CDR3s include the opening cysteine and the closing phenylalanine or tryptophan. D genes are given only for firm matches. Clone size is shown for a subset of rows, as once, few, many or a class of expanded clone.

TRBJ1-5	TRBV18	-	once	CASSPQGPISNQPQHF	TGTGCCAGCTCACCTCAGGGGCCGATTAGCAATCAGCCCCAGCATTTT
TRBJ2-2	TRBV19	-	-	CASNLGGHTGELFF	TGTGCCAGTAATCTAGGAGGGCACACCGGGGAGCTGTTTTTT
TRBJ1-2	TRBV5-4	-	-	CASSSYRENYGYTF	TGTGCCAGCAGCTCTTACAGGGAGAACTATGGCTACACCTTC
TRBJ1-1	TRBV5-1	TRBD1	-	CASSLGTGKPPRNTEAFF	TGCGCCAGCAGCTTAGGGACAGGGAAGCCACCGAGGAACACTGAAGCTTTCTTT
TRBJ2-5	TRBV11-2	-	-	CASSSDSQETQYF	TGTGCCAGCAGCTCGGACAGCCAAGAGACCCAGTACTTC
TRBJ2-7	TRBV6-5	-	few	CASSYGGGLEYEQYF	TGTGCCAGCAGTTATGGGGGGGGGCTAGAATACGAGCAGTACTTC
TRBJ1-1	TRBV12-3/TRBV12-4	-	-	CASSTREDTEAFF	TGTGCCAGCAGTACCAGGGAGGACACTGAAGCTTTCTTT
TRBJ1-1	TRBV5-6	-	-	CASSLDIGRVTNTEAFF	TGTGCCAGCAGCTTGGATATTGGCAGGGTGACGAACACTGAAGCTTTCTTT
TRBJ1-6	TRBV18	TRBD1	-	CASSLRDRVDSPLHF	TGTGCCAGCTCACTCCGGGACAGGGTTGATTCACCCCTCCACTTT
TRBJ2-5	TRBV7-9	-	-	CASSRTIRGETQYF	TGTGCCAGCAGCAGGACTATAAGGGGTGAGACCCAGTACTTC
TRBJ1-2	TRBV18	-	-	CASSPPLREDGYTF	TGTGCCAGCTCACCACCCCTCAGGGAAGATGGCTACACCTTC
TRBJ1-2	TRBV27	-	-	CASSLRGGGWGNYGYTF	TGTGCCAGCAGTTTACGTGGCGGGGGTTGGGGCAACTATGGCTACACCTTC
TRBJ2-1	TRBV2	TRBD2	-	CASGLAGAYNEQFF	TGTGCCAGCGGACTAGCGGGGGCCTACAATGAGCAGTTCTTC
TRBJ2-3	TRBV13	-	-	CASKLRGSSLSTDTQYF	TGTGCCAGCAAACTCCGAGGGAGCTCCCTTAGCACAGATACGCAGTATTTT
TRBJ2-5	TRBV7-3	TRBD1	-	CASSLGTGGGETQYF	TGTGCCAGCAGCTTAGGGACAGGGGGCGGCGAGACCCAGTACTTC
TRBJ1-4	TRBV7-6	TRBD1	-	CASSPGQGPQGKLFF	TGTGCCAGCAGCCCCGGACAGGGACCCCAGGGAAAACTGTTTTTT
TRBJ1-2	TRBV2	-	-	CASRNIGSGGYTF	TGTGCCAGCAGGAATATCGGATCAGGTGGCTACACCTTC
TRBJ1-2	TRBV5-5	TRBD1	-	CASSGRRTGNYGYTF	TGTGCCAGCAGCGGGAGGAGGACAGGAAACTATGGCTACACCTTC
TRBJ2-7	TRBV11-2	-	-	CASSPAGSLRHEQYF	TGTGCCAGCAGCCCCGCCGGGAGCCTCCGCCACGAGCAGTACTTC
TRBJ1-1	TRBV2	-	-	CASSVNAGTEAFF	TGTGCCAGCAGTGTAAATGCGGGGACTGAAGCTTTCTTT
TRBJ2-5	TRBV13	TRBD2	-	CASSPAGLAGVETQYF	TGTGCCAGCAGCCCAGCGGGACTAGCGGGGGTCGAGACCCAGTACTTC
TRBJ2-5	TRBV5-4	-	few	CASSLASEGQETQYF	TGTGCCAGCAGCCTGGCTAGCGAGGGCCAAGAGACCCAGTACTTC
TRBJ2-2	TRBV29-1	-	-	CSVGGTGTRTGELFF	TGCAGCGTCGGAGGAACCGGTACACGGACCGGGGAGCTGTTTTTT
TRBJ1-1	TRBV14	-	-	CASSQDWSTNTEAFF	TGTGCCAGCAGCCAAGACTGGAGCACCAACACTGAAGCTTTCTTT
TRBJ1-1	TRBV6-5	-	-	CASSLTGTMNTEAFF	TGTGCCAGCAGTCTGACAGGTACCATGAACACTGAAGCTTTCTTT
TRBJ1-6	TRBV7-8	-	once	CASSLGSSYNSPLHF	TGTGCCAGCAGCTTAGGGAGCTCCTATAATTCACCCCTCCACTTT
TRBJ2-1	TRBV7-2	-	-	CASSQDGSSYNEQFF	TGTGCCAGCAGCCAGGACGGGAGCTCCTACAATGAGCAGTTCTTC
TRBJ1-6	TRBV4-1	TRBD1	-	CASSQEGQPNSPLHF	TGCGCCAGCAGCCAAGAGGGACAGCCTAATTCACCCCTCCACTTT
TRBJ2-5	TRBV21-1	-	-	CASSKRTQETGHETQYF	TGTGCCAGCAGCAAACGGACCCAGGAGACAGGACATGAGACCCAGTACTTC
TRBJ1-4	TRBV19	-	-	CASSTTGTPEKLFF	TGTGCCAGTAGTACAACCGGGACACCTGAAAAACTGTTTTTT
TRBJ2-2	TRBV7-3	-	-	CASSLTSGTGELFF	TGTGCCAGCAGCTTAACGTCGGGGACCGGGGAGCTGTTTTTT